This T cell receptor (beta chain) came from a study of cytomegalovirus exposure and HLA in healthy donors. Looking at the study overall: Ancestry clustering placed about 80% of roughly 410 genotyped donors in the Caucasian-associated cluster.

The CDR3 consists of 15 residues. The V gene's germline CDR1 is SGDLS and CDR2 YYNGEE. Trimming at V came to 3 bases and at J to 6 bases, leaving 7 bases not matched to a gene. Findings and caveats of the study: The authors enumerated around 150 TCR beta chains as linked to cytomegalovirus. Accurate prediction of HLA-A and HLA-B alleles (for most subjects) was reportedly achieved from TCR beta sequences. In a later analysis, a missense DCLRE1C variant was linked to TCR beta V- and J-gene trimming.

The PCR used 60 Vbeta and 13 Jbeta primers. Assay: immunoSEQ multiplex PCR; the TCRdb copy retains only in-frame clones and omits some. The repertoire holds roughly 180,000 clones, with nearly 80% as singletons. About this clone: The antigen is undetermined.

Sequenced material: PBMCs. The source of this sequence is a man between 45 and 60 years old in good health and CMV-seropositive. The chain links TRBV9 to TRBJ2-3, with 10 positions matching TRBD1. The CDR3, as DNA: TGTGCCAGCAGCGGTTGGGACAGGGGTGGGGATACGCAGTATTTT. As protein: CASSGWDRGGDTQYF.